This T cell receptor (beta chain) emerged from a study of T cell repertoires in cytomegalovirus infection. The CDR3 length is 17 residues. The germline V gene encodes CDR1 SGHVS and CDR2 FNYEAQ. The V end lost 4 bases, the J end lost 2 bases, and 15 bases lay between the germline ends. TCRdb itself ran the reads through MiXCR, one entry per CDR3 protein. Among 350,000 to 550,000 distinct CDR3 sequences listed, roughly 30% were seen once. This clonotype has only a few counts. This sequence was found in a human donor in good health (CMV status not recorded). Some clones in this sample may be carry-over from other donors' samples. The chain recombines TRBV7-6 with TRBJ2-6, with a weak D call TRBD1 (5 bases). The sample taken for sequencing was PBMCs. CDR3 DNA sequence: TGTGCCAGCAGCTCTAGACGGCAGGGCACTGGGGCCAACGTCCTGACTTTC. It yields the protein CASSSRRQGTGANVLTF.